These T cell receptor beta chains were read from a single sample in a study of T-cell reconstitution after alpha-beta-depleted transplantation in children. TCRdb redid the calling of the PCR reads with MiXCR, one entry per CDR3 protein. The sample yields under 250,000 distinct CDR3 sequences, about 24% seen once. This sample comprised PBMCs, mostly from graft donor cells, obtained 360 days after TCRalphabeta/CD19-depleted stem cell transplant. Receptors originate from a female patient aged 2 to 10 who had a stem cell transplant for congenital amegakaryocytic thrombocytopenia, so the T cells may come from the graft donor. CDR3s include the opening cysteine and the closing phenylalanine or tryptophan. A D gene is named only where the DNA matches it firmly. The size of a clone is reported for some rows only, either as once, few or many, or as a class for expanded clones.

V gene	J gene	D gene	clone size	CDR3 DNA	CDR3 protein
TRBV6-2/TRBV6-3	TRBJ1-4	-	-	TGTGCCGCAAATCATCGGCTCAATGAAAAACTGTTTTTT	CAANHRLNEKLFF
TRBV30	TRBJ2-2	TRBD2	-	TGTGCCTGGAGTGTACGGCGGGAGGGGGGGGAGCTGTTTTTT	CAWSVRREGGELFF
TRBV7-2	TRBJ2-5	TRBD2	few	TGTGCCAGCAGCTTAGGTGGGACTATACAAGAGACCCAGTACTTC	CASSLGGTIQETQYF
TRBV12-3/TRBV12-4	TRBJ2-1	-	-	TGTGCCAGCAGTGGGGTAGCAGGTGAGCAGTTCTTC	CASSGVAGEQFF
TRBV5-1	TRBJ2-1	TRBD2	-	TGCGCCAGCAGCGGGCTAGCGGGTTACAATGAGCAGTTCTTC	CASSGLAGYNEQFF
TRBV14	TRBJ2-5	-	-	TGTGCCAGCAGCCCCAGGGGTTACCAAGAGACCCAGTACTTC	CASSPRGYQETQYF
TRBV7-2	TRBJ1-5	-	-	TGTGCCAGCAGCTTATTTCCCGAAAGGTACAATCAGCCCCAGCATTTT	CASSLFPERYNQPQHF
TRBV11-2	TRBJ2-1	TRBD1	few	TGTGCCAGCACCCCTTGGACAGGGGAATACAATGAGCAGTTCTTC	CASTPWTGEYNEQFF
TRBV12-3/TRBV12-4	TRBJ2-3	TRBD2	-	TGTGCCAGCAGTTTAGGGGGACTAGCGGGGGGTGTCACAGATACGCAGTATTTT	CASSLGGLAGGVTDTQYF
TRBV12-3/TRBV12-4	TRBJ2-7	TRBD1	-	TGTGCCAGCAGTTTAGGGACAGGAGTTAACGAGCAGTACTTC	CASSLGTGVNEQYF
TRBV28	TRBJ2-1	TRBD2	few	TGTGCCGGCCGACCATCTAGCGGGAGGGCTTTGGATGAGCAGTTCTTC	CAGRPSSGRALDEQFF
TRBV12-3/TRBV12-4	TRBJ2-1	-	many	TGTGCCAGCACCGCGCGGGGCTCCTACAATGAGCAGTTCTTC	CASTARGSYNEQFF
TRBV7-2	TRBJ1-1	TRBD1	-	TGTGCCAGCAGCCATACAGGGGAGGACACTGAAGCTTTCTTT	CASSHTGEDTEAFF
TRBV18	TRBJ1-5	-	-	TGTGCCAGCTCACCACCTCAGAATAGCAATCAGCCCCAGCATTTT	CASSPPQNSNQPQHF
TRBV4-2	TRBJ1-1	-	-	TGTGCCAGCAGCCAACTCAGGAATACCAACACTGAAGCTTTCTTT	CASSQLRNTNTEAFF
TRBV10-3	TRBJ2-7	-	-	TGTGCCATCAGTGAGTCTTTGAGCTCCTACGAGCAGTACTTC	CAISESLSSYEQYF
TRBV6-1	TRBJ2-5	-	few	TGTGCCAGCAGTATGACCGGGCAAGAGACCCAGTACTTC	CASSMTGQETQYF
TRBV15	TRBJ2-7	TRBD1	few	TGTGCCACCAGCAAAGAGACGACAGGGACCTACGAGCAGTACTTC	CATSKETTGTYEQYF
TRBV6-1	TRBJ1-4	-	-	-	CANPGQGRLMKNCFF
TRBV29-1	TRBJ2-7	-	-	TGCAGCGTTGAAGATCAGAAGGGCTACGAGCAGTACTTC	CSVEDQKGYEQYF
TRBV3-1	TRBJ1-1	-	-	TGTGCCAGCAGCCATCCGGGCGGTAGCGACACTGAAGCTTTCTTT	CASSHPGGSDTEAFF
TRBV4-1	TRBJ2-7	-	-	TGCGCCAGCAGCCAAGTATCCAGAACCTACGAGCAGTACTTC	CASSQVSRTYEQYF
TRBV12-3/TRBV12-4	TRBJ2-2	TRBD2	few	TGTGCCAGCAGTCTCTCTAGCGGGAACACCGGGGAGCTGTTTTTT	CASSLSSGNTGELFF
TRBV4-1	TRBJ2-1	-	few	TGCGCCAGCAGCCAAAATCAAGCCCAGTGGACCTACAATGAGCAGTTCTTC	CASSQNQAQWTYNEQFF
TRBV5-1	TRBJ2-3	-	-	TGCGCCAGCAGCTGGGGGAGGGGGCCGGATACGCAGTATTTT	CASSWGRGPDTQYF
TRBV4-3	TRBJ1-6	-	-	TGCGCCAGCAGCCAAGACGGGCCAGCAGGGGCGAATTCACCCCTCCACTTT	CASSQDGPAGANSPLHF
TRBV5-1	TRBJ2-1	TRBD1	few	TGCGCCAGCAGCCTGGGATGGACAGGGAGCTCCTACAATGAGCAGTTCTTC	CASSLGWTGSSYNEQFF
TRBV5-1	TRBJ2-6	-	-	TGCGCCAGCAGCCCTTTTCCTGGGGCCAACGTCCTGACTTTC	CASSPFPGANVLTF
TRBV10-1	TRBJ2-5	-	few	TGCGCCAGCAGTGGGTCTACAGAGACCCAGTACTTC	CASSGSTETQYF
TRBV13	TRBJ2-1	TRBD2	few	TGTGCCAGCAGCTTAGCTAGCGGGAGATTAAATGAGCAGTTCTTC	CASSLASGRLNEQFF
TRBV27	TRBJ1-2	TRBD1	-	TGTGCCAGCAGTTTCTCCGGACAGGGTGGACTTGGCTACACCTTC	CASSFSGQGGLGYTF
TRBV5-6	TRBJ1-2	-	-	TGTGCCAGCAGCTTGTTTCAGGGGATAAGTGGCTACACCTTC	CASSLFQGISGYTF
TRBV7-2	TRBJ1-5	-	-	TGTGCCAGCCGGATGGGGGGAATACAGCATCAGCCCCAGCATTTT	CASRMGGIQHQPQHF
TRBV5-1	TRBJ1-5	-	many	TGCGCCAGCAGGGAGACTCCCAATCAGCCCCAGCATTTT	CASRETPNQPQHF
TRBV3-1	TRBJ1-2	-	-	TGTGCCAGCAGCCAAGTCAAGGGGACCGGCTATGGCTACACCTTC	CASSQVKGTGYGYTF
TRBV9	TRBJ1-6	-	-	TGTGCCAGCAGCGTAGGGACGGGGTTAAGCTCCTATAATTCACCCCTCCACTTT	CASSVGTGLSSYNSPLHF
TRBV12-3/TRBV12-4	TRBJ1-1	-	-	TGTACCAGCAGTTTGGCGATGAGGGGGGTGCTTAGGAACACTGAAGCTTTCTTT	CTSSLAMRGVLRNTEAFF
TRBV7-9	TRBJ1-1	-	few	TGTGCCAGCAGCCATGGGGTCTTCCTGGACACTGAAGCTTTCTTT	CASSHGVFLDTEAFF
TRBV20-1	TRBJ2-7	-	many	TGCAGTGCTAGTGACTACGAGCAGTACTTC	CSASDYEQYF
TRBV9	TRBJ2-3	TRBD1	few	TGTGCCAGCAGCCCACATGGGACAGTTAGGAGCACAGATACGCAGTATTTT	CASSPHGTVRSTDTQYF
TRBV29-1	TRBJ1-2	TRBD1	few	TGCAGCGTTACGGGGACAGGAGGCCGTAACTATGGCTACACCTTC	CSVTGTGGRNYGYTF
TRBV2	TRBJ2-7	TRBD1	few	TGTGCCAGCAGCAGGGGGCGCAAGGACGAGCAGTACTTC	CASSRGRKDEQYF
TRBV19	TRBJ1-1	-	few	TGTGCCACAGTGGGGGGTTCAATGAACACTGAAGCTTTCTTT	CATVGGSMNTEAFF
TRBV7-9	TRBJ2-2	-	few	TGTGCCAGCAGCTTAGCCGATTCTTTCTACGGGGAGCTGTTTTTT	CASSLADSFYGELFF
TRBV12-3/TRBV12-4	TRBJ1-2	TRBD1	few	TGTGCCAGCAGTTTCCGACAGGGGGCGATTAATGGCTACACCTTC	CASSFRQGAINGYTF
TRBV3-1	TRBJ1-2	-	-	TGTGCCAGCAGCCCCTGGGACGGACTGCACTATGGCTACACCTTC	CASSPWDGLHYGYTF
TRBV29-1	TRBJ2-7	TRBD2	-	TGCAGCGCTAGCGGGAGTGCCTACGAGCAGTACTTC	CSASGSAYEQYF
TRBV12-5	TRBJ2-7	TRBD2	-	TGTGCTAGTGGTTTGGATAGCGGGGGCCCAACCTACGAGCAGTACTTC	CASGLDSGGPTYEQYF
TRBV5-1	TRBJ2-1	TRBD2	few	TGCGCCAGCAGCTGGGGGGTTTATCTAGCGGGGGCCTACAATGAGCAGTTCTTC	CASSWGVYLAGAYNEQFF
TRBV4-1	TRBJ1-4	-	few	TGCGCCAGCAGCCAAGGGTGGGACATTCCGTTTTTT	CASSQGWDIPFF